The 7 T cell receptor beta chains given below trace back to one sample, sequenced in a study of T cell repertoires in cytomegalovirus infection (dated by TCRdb to between 2018 and 2020). TCRdb shows the sequencer as Illumina HiSeq 1500. The public reads were run again by TCRdb, first through fastp at Q25 and then through MiXCR, and only productive beta chains were kept. Identical CDR3 proteins give one entry, which carries the most common genes and DNA. In all, the sample holds 630,000 or so distinct CDR3 sequences, and roughly a quarter of those were seen once. The ten largest clonotypes hold 7% to 9% of the sample. Material for sequencing was CD8+ T cells from PBMCs. The receptor set was obtained from a human donor in good health (CMV status not recorded). Some clones in this sample may be carry-over from other donors' samples.

The chain is built from TRBV29-1 and TRBJ2-1; D possibly corresponds to TRBD2 (5 bases). The length of the CDR3 is 14 residues. Germline loops: CDR1 SQVTM, CDR2 ANQGSEA. The V end lost 2 bases, the J end lost 2 bases, and 10 bases lay between the germline ends. CDR3 coding DNA: TGCAGCGTTGAATTTGAGGGTCCCTACAATGAGCAGTTCTTC. Residues: CSVEFEGPYNEQFF.

V gene TRBV20-1 combines with J gene TRBJ2-7; unclear D gene. There are 15 residues in the CDR3. The germline CDR1 and CDR2 sequences are DFQATT and SNEGSKA (reference sequence). Trimming removed 0 bases at V and 4 bases at J, with 16 bases between. As DNA, the CDR3 is TGCAGTGCTAGAGATCACTTCGGTTCTGGGTACGAGCAGTACTTC. Translated: CSARDHFGSGYEQYF.

The chain recombines TRBV20-1 with TRBJ1-2; D unclear. The germline gives CDR1 DFQATT, CDR2 SNEGSKA (reference sequence). Deletions cut 5 bases from V and 0 bases from J, with 16 bases between. The CDR3 spans 15 residues. The CDR3 loop is CSAGPQESANYGYTF. In DNA form, the CDR3 reads TGCAGTGCTGGTCCCCAGGAGTCGGCTAACTATGGCTACACCTTC.

A few counts support this clonotype. V and J are TRBV2 and TRBJ2-3; D could derive from TRBD1 or TRBD2 (5 bases each). The CDR3 is 15 amino acids. Germline V CDR1 and CDR2: SNHLY, FYNNEI. V lost 8 bases to trimming and J lost 4 bases, with 19 bases between them. The CDR3 here is CASPLNSRGADTQYF. CDR3 in DNA: TGTGCCAGCCCATTGAACTCCCGAGGGGCAGATACGCAGTATTTT.

This rearrangement joins TRBV20-1 to TRBJ2-5, with TRBD2 identical over 12 bases. CDR3 size: 15 residues. Germline-derived CDR1 and CDR2 are DFQATT and SNEGSKA (reference sequence). Germline trimming cut 6 bases from V and 2 bases from J; bases unmatched to any gene: 7. In DNA form, the CDR3 reads TGCAGTGCCCCCCTAGCGGGGGGGGGGCAAGAGACCCAGTACTTC. This codes for CSAPLAGGGQETQYF.

Ten or more counts support this clonotype. The rearrangement joins TRBV27 to TRBJ1-5; D remains unclear. CDR1 MNHEY and CDR2 SMNVEV come from the germline V gene (reference sequence). The CDR3 runs to 13 residues. Deletions cut 3 bases from V and 1 base from J, with 4 bases between. CDR3 DNA sequence: TGTGCCAGCAGTTTTTCCAGCAATCAGCCCCAGCATTTT. Its protein product is CASSFSSNQPQHF.

DNA for the CDR3: TGCGCCAGCAGCCAAGTGGGGAACCGGGGGGAGCTGTTTTTT. Protein sequence: CASSQVGNRGELFF. The chain is built from TRBV4-1 and TRBJ2-2; D unclear. This CDR3 has 14 residues. Between the trimmed V and J ends, which lost 1 base and 8 bases, there was a span of 11 bases. The germline gives CDR1 MGHRA, CDR2 YSYEKL.